This passage covers 20 T cell receptor beta chains from one sample sequenced in a study of CD8 T cells in Susac syndrome. A quantity of about 0.5 to 1 ug RNA underwent reverse transcription using random hexamers. MiXCR, run by TCRdb on the immunoSEQ multiplex PCR reads, gives a single entry per CDR3 protein. The sample yields around 190,000 distinct CDR3 sequences, roughly 94% seen once. What was sequenced was CD4+ T cells from PBMCs. Receptor source: a human donor in good health.

V and J are TRBV2 and TRBJ2-3; 8 bases line up with TRBD2. CDR1 and CDR2 (germline): SNHLY, FYNNEI. V lost 6 bases, J lost 4 bases, and 6 bases stayed unmatched. The CDR3 spans 14 residues. The CDR3: CASSGLAEADTQYF. The CDR3 DNA reads TGTGCCAGCAGCGGACTAGCAGAGGCAGATACGCAGTATTTT.

The chain carries TRBV5-1 and TRBJ2-4; the match to TRBD2 covers 7 bases. Germline V lookup: CDR1 SGHRS, CDR2 YFSETQ. The length of the CDR3 is 15 residues. Losses at the gene ends were 0 bases for V and 6 bases for J; bases not matched to a gene: 6. The CDR3 here is CASSLEAGARNIQYF. CDR3 nucleotides: TGCGCCAGCAGCTTGGAGGCGGGAGCGAGAAACATTCAGTACTTC.

This clonotype was found once. The chain combines TRBV12-3 or TRBV12-4 with TRBJ1-1, with D maybe TRBD1 (6 bases). The V end lost 0 bases, the J end lost 5 bases, and 7 bases lay between the germline ends. The CDR3 has 13 amino acids. CDR3 nucleotide sequence: TGTGCCAGCAGTTTAGCAACAGGGACTGAAGCTTTCTTT. It encodes CASSLATGTEAFF.

This clonotype was picked up one time. This rearrangement joins TRBV21-1 to TRBJ2-3; the table calls TRBD2, which could not be checked here. TRBV21-1 is a pseudogene segment. There are 22 residues in the CDR3. The CDR3 sequence is CASSKEGWGLAGARPSTDTQYF. Written as DNA, the CDR3 is TGTGCCAGCAGCAAAGAAGGCTGGGGGCTAGCGGGGGCCCGCCCTAGCACAGATACGCAGTATTTT.

The chain is built from TRBV25-1 and TRBJ2-1; D not resolved. The ends were cut back, 5 bases at V and 6 bases at J, with 11 bases in the middle. There are 13 residues in the CDR3. Germline CDR1 and CDR2: MGHDK and SYGVNS. CDR3 sequence: CASSPRVSNEQFF. CDR3 sequence (DNA): TGTGCCAGCAGTCCTAGGGTCAGCAATGAGCAGTTCTTC.

The chain employs TRBV7-2 and TRBJ2-2; perhaps TRBD1 as D (5 bases). The CDR3 consists of 14 residues. Trimming stripped 5 bases from V and 3 bases from J, with 10 bases between. Germline V lookup: CDR1 SGHTA, CDR2 FQGNSA. CDR3 in DNA: TGTGCCAGCAGCCCTCAGGGTTACACCGGGGAGCTGTTTTTT. It yields the protein CASSPQGYTGELFF.

CDR3 DNA: TGTGCCAGCAGCTTAATGGGCGAAAGCTATGAGCAGTTCTTC. Its translation is CASSLMGESYEQFF. V gene TRBV7-9 combines with J gene TRBJ2-1; D gene ambiguous. The CDR3 covers 14 residues. CDR1 is SEHNR, CDR2 FQNEAQ, per germline (reference sequence). V lost 2 bases to trimming and J lost 8 bases, with 13 bases between them. Looking up the rest from reference TRBV7-9 and TRBJ2-1 gives the full variable domain: DTGVSQNPRHKITKRGQNVTFRCDPISEHNRLYWYRQTLGQGPEFLTYFQNEAQLEKSRLLSDRFSAERPKGSFSTLEIQRTEQGDSAMYLCASSLMGESYEQFFGPGTRLTVL.

This chain connects TRBV29-1 to TRBJ2-3; TRBD2 is a possible D gene (5 bases). The CDR3 sequence is 13 residues long. V was trimmed by 3 bases and J by 7 bases, leaving 14 bases between them. The germline CDR1 and CDR2 sequences are SQVTM and ANQGSEA. CDR3 residues: CSVEEDPPNTQYF. The CDR3 bases are TGCAGCGTTGAGGAGGACCCCCCAAATACGCAGTATTTT.

The chain links TRBV20-1 to TRBJ2-3, with 10 bases fitting TRBD2. The junction had 5 bases not matched to a gene; V was cut back by 0 bases and J by 2 bases. The CDR3 extends over 16 amino acids. Germline V gene data show CDR1 as DFQATT and CDR2 as SNEGSKA (reference sequence). The CDR3 here is CSARDLLAGNTDTQYF. The DNA for the CDR3 is TGCAGTGCTAGAGATTTACTAGCGGGAAACACAGATACGCAGTATTTT.

This clonotype came up once. Lacking the conserved final phenylalanine or tryptophan, this CDR3 likely reflects a read error. The limits of the CDR3 on the DNA are not certain, so only TCRdb's listed CDR3 is given. The rearrangement joins TRBV20-1 to TRBJ2-7; the table's D gene call, TRBD1, was not cross checked with the DNA. CDR1 and CDR2 from the germline V gene are DFQATT and SNEGSKA (reference sequence). The CDR3 numbers 12 amino acids, ends counted. The CDR3 is CSARGPGRVNPI.

This clonotype has just a few counts. The CDR3 region is CASSPRGYNEQFF. CDR3 coding DNA: TGTGCCAGCAGCCCCCGGGGGTACAATGAGCAGTTCTTC. This chain connects TRBV9 to TRBJ2-1, with D possibly being TRBD2 (6 bases). Trimming shortened V by 4 bases and J by 4 bases, and 9 bases separated the two germline ends. The CDR3 contains 13 residues. Germline lookup yields CDR1 SGDLS and CDR2 YYNGEE.

This clonotype was counted a single time. The chain carries TRBV12-3 or TRBV12-4 and TRBJ2-1; D possibly corresponds to TRBD2 (5 bases). Trimming left V 3 bases short and J 2 bases short, with 14 bases between. This CDR3 comprises 16 residues. The CDR3 protein is CASSFGLPGTYNEQFF. The CDR3 region has the DNA TGTGCCAGCAGTTTCGGACTTCCAGGTACCTACAATGAGCAGTTCTTC.

The chain is built from TRBV12-3 or TRBV12-4 and TRBJ1-1; D not certain. Trimming shortened V by 3 bases and J by 6 bases, and 5 bases separated the two germline ends. CDR3 length: 11 residues. Here the CDR3 reads CASSFRAEAFF. The CDR3 nucleotides are TGTGCCAGCAGTTTTCGGGCTGAAGCTTTCTTT.

This clonotype has only one observation. The chain couples TRBV3-1 to TRBJ1-1, with no clear D. The length of the CDR3 is 12 residues. Germline assignment: CDR1 LGHDT and CDR2 YNNKEL (reference sequence). The V end lost 0 bases, the J end lost 3 bases, and 2 bases lay between the germline ends. The CDR3: CASSQEYTEAFF. The CDR3, as DNA: TGTGCCAGCAGCCAAGAGTACACTGAAGCTTTCTTT.

This clonotype was counted a single time. This chain joins TRBV29-1 and TRBJ1-2, with 10 bases identical to TRBD1. CDR3 length: 14 residues. In germline, CDR1 is SQVTM, CDR2 ANQGSEA. With 3 bases clipped from V and 3 bases from J, the junction kept 4 bases outside the gene matches. The CDR3 region is CSVDRTGGDYGYTF. The CDR3 DNA is TGCAGCGTTGATAGGACAGGGGGTGACTATGGCTACACCTTC. The full variable domain, rest sourced from reference TRBV29-1 and TRBJ1-2, is SAVISQKPSRDICQRGTSLTIQCQVDSQVTMMFWYRQQPGQSLTLIATANQGSEATYESGFVIDKFPISRPNLTFSTLTVSNMSPEDSSIYLCSVDRTGGDYGYTFGSGTRLTVV.

The gene calls are TRBV11-2 and TRBJ2-5; D is possibly TRBD1 (7 bases). The CDR3 spans 16 residues. Per germline, CDR1 SGHAT and CDR2 FQNNGV. The V end lost 0 bases, the J end lost 2 bases, and 13 bases lay between the germline ends. This CDR3 is CASSLDPRGTQETQYF. CDR3 DNA: TGTGCCAGCAGCTTAGATCCCAGGGGGACTCAAGAGACCCAGTACTTC.

As regards this clonotype: Sequence at one end of the junction differs from germline and may be a read error. CDR3 loop: CSVGQTSGRDYECF. DNA of the CDR3: TGCAGCGTTGGCCAAACTAGCGGGAGAGATTACGAATGCTTC. The chain employs TRBV29-1 and TRBJ2-1, with 11 bases lining up with TRBD2. CDR3 length equals 14 residues. From germline, CDR1 is SQVTM and CDR2 ANQGSEA.

The chain recombines TRBV29-1 with TRBJ2-6, with D possibly matching TRBD1 (5 bases). The CDR3 covers 16 residues. The germline V gene encodes CDR1 SQVTM and CDR2 ANQGSEA. Trimming removed 1 base from V and 1 base from J, with 11 bases in between. CDR3 loop: CSVEGGAHSGANVLTF. The DNA for the CDR3 is TGCAGCGTTGAAGGTGGGGCCCATTCTGGGGCCAACGTCCTGACTTTC.

The J gene is TRBJ2-3, the V gene TRBV5-1, with 9 bases matching TRBD2. CDR3 length: 15 amino acids. Germline V gene sequence: CDR1 SGHRS, CDR2 YFSETQ. The V gene end was trimmed by 4 bases and the J gene end by 3 bases; junction bases not matched to a gene: 6. CDR3 nucleotides: TGCGCCAGCAGCGGCGGGGGGGCCGGTACAGATACGCAGTATTTT. Its translation: CASSGGGAGTDTQYF.

The rearrangement uses TRBV19 and TRBJ2-3; D might be TRBD1 or TRBD2, each matching 5 bases. Germline V CDR1 and CDR2: LNHDA, SQIVND (reference sequence). This CDR3 has 15 amino acids. Trimming cost V 7 bases and J 3 bases, with 17 bases left between them. The CDR3 coding sequence is TGTGCCAGTACCACTCGAGGGGTGCGGACAGATACGCAGTATTTT. Protein sequence: CASTTRGVRTDTQYF.